The 30 T cell receptor beta chains given below trace back to one sample, sequenced in a study of blood T cell repertoires in COVID-19. Profiled with immunoSEQ multiplex PCR; TCRdb holds only in-frame clones, not every one. Found here are roughly 120,000 clones, about 90% of them singletons; the top ten hold about 8%. Sequencing was done on a sample of peripheral blood. Every receptor here comes from a human donor in a cohort sampled during active COVID-19.

This chain uses TRBV7-8 with TRBJ2-7; 8 bases fit TRBD2. V gave up 5 bases and J gave up 4 bases; unmatched junction bases: 10. From germline, CDR1 is SGHVS and CDR2 FQNEAQ. The CDR3 totals 15 residues. Here the CDR3 reads CASSAPRRGDYEQYF. In DNA form, the CDR3 reads TGTGCCAGCAGCGCTCCTCGGCGGGGGGATTACGAGCAGTACTTC.

This clone was seen a single time. This chain joins TRBV14 and TRBJ2-7; 9 positions agree with TRBD2. V lost 10 bases and J lost 3; bases outside the gene matches: 7. The CDR3 consists of 13 residues. CDR1 is SGHDN, CDR2 FVKESK, per germline. CDR3 coding DNA: TGTGCCACCTCCCCAGCGGGAGGCTACGAGCAGTACTTC. Protein sequence: CATSPAGGYEQYF.

This sequence joins TRBV6-6 and TRBJ1-2, with D possibly matching TRBD1 (5 bases). Trimming removed 5 bases from V and 0 bases from J, with 22 bases in between. The V gene's germline CDR1 is MNHNY and CDR2 SVGAGI (reference sequence). The CDR3 runs to 18 residues. CDR3: CASSLGGGFWAANYGYTF. The CDR3 bases are TGTGCCAGCAGTCTCGGGGGGGGATTTTGGGCCGCTAACTATGGCTACACCTTC.

The chain joins TRBV27 to TRBJ2-3; a possible D gene is TRBD2 (6 bases). This CDR3 comprises 15 residues. V shed 8 bases and J shed 3 bases, with 18 bases lying between them. CDR1 and CDR2 from the germline V gene are MNHEY and SMNVEV (reference sequence). DNA for the CDR3: TGTGCCAGCCGCTGGGGAGGAGGGAGGACAGATACGCAGTATTTT. As protein: CASRWGGGRTDTQYF.

The genes are TRBV5-1 and TRBJ2-7, with D perhaps TRBD2 (6 bases). The CDR3 is made up of 15 amino acids. The V and J ends lost 1 base and 2 bases respectively, with 13 bases between them. Germline-derived CDR1 and CDR2 are SGHRS and YFSETQ. CDR3 in amino acids: CASSLNTGVAYEQYF. Here the CDR3 DNA reads TGCGCCAGCAGCTTGAATACGGGAGTGGCCTACGAGCAGTACTTC.

V and J are TRBV4-2 and TRBJ2-3, with 7 bases that match TRBD1. The CDR3 consists of 14 residues. V shed 4 bases and J 6 bases; nucleotides not matched to a gene: 7. Looked up from germline, CDR1 is LGHNA and CDR2 is YNFKEQ. Written as DNA, the CDR3 is TGTGCCAGCAGCCGAGACCTGACAGGGGATACGCAGTATTTT. Amino acids: CASSRDLTGDTQYF.

CDR3 DNA sequence: TGTGCCAGCAGCGCTGAGGCAGGGGGCGCGGGTAACACTGAAGCTTTCTTT. Translating it yields CASSAEAGGAGNTEAFF. V gene TRBV9 combines with J gene TRBJ1-1, with TRBD1 matching 8 bases. V lost 3 bases, J lost 2 bases, and 12 bases stayed unmatched. This CDR3 has 17 amino acids. Germline V gene sequence: CDR1 SGDLS, CDR2 YYNGEE.

The rearrangement uses TRBV19 and TRBJ2-7; TRBD1 aligns across 7 bases. The CDR3 has 14 residues. The germline V gene encodes CDR1 LNHDA and CDR2 SQIVND (reference sequence). The trim removed 4 bases at V and 6 bases at J, leaving 9 bases unmatched. DNA for the CDR3: TGTGCCAGTAGTAACCGGGACAGTACCCGCGAGCAGTACTTC. Residues: CASSNRDSTREQYF.

The sample holds one count of this clone. V and J are TRBV5-1 and TRBJ2-1, with 10 bases lining up with TRBD2. The ends lost 3 bases at V and 6 bases at J; junction bases unmatched: 6. Germline values: CDR1 SGHRS, CDR2 YFSETQ. The CDR3 totals 15 residues. Here the CDR3 DNA reads TGCGCCAGCAGCTGGGGACTAGCGCTGGGCAATGAGCAGTTCTTC. It encodes CASSWGLALGNEQFF.

This chain connects TRBV5-1 to TRBJ2-2; 13 positions match TRBD2. CDR3 size: 17 residues. The germline V gene encodes CDR1 SGHRS and CDR2 YFSETQ. V gave up 4 bases and J gave up 3 bases; unmatched junction bases: 6. CDR3 nucleotide sequence: TGCGCCAGCAGCCGCGGACTAGCGGGGGTAGACACCGGGGAGCTGTTTTTT. Translation: CASSRGLAGVDTGELFF.

The chain carries TRBV6-5 and TRBJ1-5; unclear D gene. Trimming removed 0 bases at V and 2 bases at J, with 8 bases between. CDR1 and CDR2 (germline): MNHEY, SVGAGI. The CDR3 has 15 residues. The DNA of the CDR3 is TGTGCCAGCAGTTACTCTCCAACAGGCAATCAGCCCCAGCATTTT. Translated: CASSYSPTGNQPQHF.

The gene calls are TRBV20-1 and TRBJ2-1; 14 nucleotides line up with TRBD2. J was trimmed by 2 bases and V by 3 bases; bases with no gene match: 3. The CDR3 runs 16 residues. Germline assignment: CDR1 DFQATT and CDR2 SNEGSKA (reference sequence). The CDR3 loop is CSASPGLAGAYNEQFF. CDR3 sequence (DNA): TGCAGTGCTAGTCCGGGACTAGCGGGAGCCTACAATGAGCAGTTCTTC.

The CDR3 spells CASSSGRDYNSPLHF. CDR3 nucleotides: TGTGCCAGCAGCTCCGGACGGGACTATAATTCACCCCTCCACTTT. V gene TRBV7-9 combines with J gene TRBJ1-6, with no clear D. CDR1 is SEHNR and CDR2 is FQNEAQ in the germline V gene (reference sequence). Trimming cost V 4 bases and J 3 bases, with 10 bases left between them. This CDR3 has 15 amino acids.

The sample holds one count of this clone. V gene TRBV29-1 combines with J gene TRBJ2-1; 9 nucleotides match TRBD2. From germline, CDR1 is SQVTM and CDR2 ANQGSEA. Trimming cost V 8 bases and J 9 bases; bases outside gene matches: 8. CDR3 length: 12 residues. The CDR3: CSPGTSFGEQFF. The CDR3, as DNA: TGCAGCCCCGGGACTAGCTTTGGTGAGCAGTTCTTC.

V usage is TRBV3-1 (or the pseudogene TRBV3-2) and J usage is TRBJ1-2; tentative D call: TRBD1 (5 bases). The V and J ends lost 4 bases and 8 bases respectively, with 20 bases between them. The CDR3 runs 15 residues. CDR1 is LGHDT, CDR2 YNNKEL, per germline (reference sequence). The CDR3 loop is CASSPFQGGFYGYTF. Written as DNA, the CDR3 is TGTGCCAGCAGCCCGTTTCAGGGAGGCTTCTACGGCTACACCTTC.

J is TRBJ1-1 and V is TRBV5-1; 8 bases agree with TRBD1. Germline V CDR1 and CDR2: SGHRS, YFSETQ. There are 13 residues in the CDR3. V trimming: 7 bases; J trimming: 4 bases; junction bases outside the gene matches: 6. The CDR3 sequence: CASGQGVGTEAFF. Here the CDR3 DNA reads TGCGCCAGCGGACAGGGAGTCGGCACTGAAGCTTTCTTT.

The chain has TRBV11-2 and TRBJ1-1; the D gene is possibly TRBD1 (6 bases). V was clipped by 8 bases and J by 1 base, with 8 bases between them. CDR3 length equals 12 residues. Germline assignment: CDR1 SGHAT and CDR2 FQNNGV. The DNA of the CDR3 is TGTGCCAGCGAGGGGGAGAACACTGAAGCTTTCTTT. Protein: CASEGENTEAFF.

This clone was seen ten or more times. The genes are TRBV5-5 and TRBJ2-7; TRBD2 is a possible D gene (6 bases). V lost 1 base, J lost 7 bases, and 9 bases lay in between. The CDR3 consists of 12 residues. Looked up from germline, CDR1 is SGHKS and CDR2 is YYEKEE (reference sequence). CDR3 bases: TGTGCCAGCAGCTTGAGGGCGGGGGAGCAGTACTTC. Translated: CASSLRAGEQYF.

This sequence joins TRBV7-9 and TRBJ2-2; TRBD2 matches at 8 bases. From germline, CDR1 is SEHNR and CDR2 FQNEAQ (reference sequence). Trimming took 4 bases from V and 0 from J; bases not matched to a gene: 1. This CDR3 is built from 15 residues. CDR3 amino acids: CASSYSGANTGELFF. For the CDR3, the DNA is TGTGCCAGCAGCTATAGCGGGGCGAACACCGGGGAGCTGTTTTTT.

This sequence joins TRBV19 and TRBJ2-1, with unresolved D. The CDR3 loop spans 14 amino acids. Looked up from germline, CDR1 is LNHDA and CDR2 is SQIVND (reference sequence). The germline V and J ends were trimmed by 5 bases and 0 bases, with 8 bases remaining between them. DNA of the CDR3: TGTGCCAGTAGTCCAGCGAGCTCCTACAATGAGCAGTTCTTC. It is translated as CASSPASSYNEQFF.

V gene TRBV7-6 combines with J gene TRBJ2-7, with 9 bases identical to TRBD1. V lost 1 base, J lost 5 bases, and 24 bases stayed unmatched. Per the germline V gene, CDR1 is SGHVS and CDR2 is FNYEAQ. This CDR3 is built from 21 residues. DNA for the CDR3: TGTGCCAGCAGCTTAGGCCCCCCTTTGACAGGGGGACGGAGGGAGGACCACGAGCAGTACTTC. This gives the protein CASSLGPPLTGGRREDHEQYF.

The DNA of the CDR3 is TGTGCCACCAGCAGAGCCGGGACAGGGAGAACTGAAGCTTTCTTT. Translation: CATSRAGTGRTEAFF. This chain links TRBV15 with TRBJ1-1; 9 bases are a match to TRBD1. Trimming removed 1 base from V and 5 bases from J; junction bases left unmatched: 5. CDR3 length: 15 amino acids. Per germline, CDR1 LNHNV and CDR2 YYDKDF (reference sequence).

The chain is built from TRBV9 and TRBJ2-5; weak D call: TRBD2 (7 bases). Germline CDR1 is SGDLS and CDR2 is YYNGEE. This CDR3 spans 16 amino acids. V lost 3 bases and J 5 bases, leaving 20 bases between the germline ends. Written as DNA, the CDR3 is TGTGCCAGCAGCGACAAGTTTGGCGGGGGCCTGGAGACCCAGTACTTC. Its translation: CASSDKFGGGLETQYF.

CDR3 loop: CASSSLSQGVSADTQYF. As DNA, the CDR3 is TGTGCCAGCAGTTCCCTATCACAGGGGGTTTCGGCAGATACGCAGTATTTT. V is TRBV6-2 or TRBV6-3 and J is TRBJ2-3, with TRBD1 matching over 8 bases. J lost 4 bases, V lost 4 bases, and 13 bases had no gene match. Germline V gene lookup returns CDR1 MNHEY and CDR2 SVGEGT. This CDR3 region has 17 residues.

The gene calls are TRBV5-4 and TRBJ2-1; 10 nucleotides match TRBD2. The junction had 3 bases not matched to a gene; V was cut back by 3 bases and J by 3 bases. Looked up from germline, CDR1 is SGHNT and CDR2 is YYREEE (reference sequence). The CDR3 runs to 15 residues. CDR3 protein: CASSWASGGYNEQFF. In DNA form, the CDR3 reads TGTGCCAGCAGCTGGGCTAGCGGGGGCTACAATGAGCAGTTCTTC.

The chain links TRBV6-2 or TRBV6-3 to TRBJ2-7, with 12 bases lining up with TRBD2. This CDR3 has 14 amino acids. CDR1 and CDR2 (germline): MNHEY, SVGEGT. The ends lost 5 bases at V and 4 bases at J; junction bases unmatched: 3. The CDR3 sequence is CASSRTSGDYEQYF. The CDR3 DNA follows: TGTGCCAGCAGTCGGACTAGCGGGGATTACGAGCAGTACTTC.

This clone was counted once. The V gene is TRBV12-3 or TRBV12-4, the J gene TRBJ2-7; D is undetermined. This CDR3 spans 13 amino acids. V shed 4 bases and J shed 1 base, with 8 bases lying between them. The CDR3 region is CASSSSDSYEQYF. CDR3 coding DNA: TGTGCCAGCAGTTCAAGCGATTCCTACGAGCAGTACTTC.

The count of this clone is one. The chain recombines TRBV10-3 with TRBJ2-1, with TRBD2 matching over 11 bases. Germline V CDR1 and CDR2: ENHRY, SYGVKD. The CDR3 sequence is 16 residues long. V was clipped by 3 bases and J by 7 bases; unmatched bases: 8. The CDR3 sequence is CAISDNSGGARNEQFF. The CDR3 region has the DNA TGTGCCATCAGTGATAATAGCGGGGGGGCCCGGAATGAGCAGTTCTTC.

The V and J genes are TRBV27 and TRBJ2-1; 10 bases align to TRBD2. There are 19 residues in the CDR3. The J segment lost 0 bases and the V segment lost 5 bases, leaving 13 bases of the junction unmatched. Germline CDR1 and CDR2: MNHEY and SMNVEV (reference sequence). CDR3 in amino acids: CASSRTGLAEPSSYNEQFF. The CDR3 DNA reads as TGTGCCAGCAGTCGGACTGGACTAGCGGAGCCGAGCTCCTACAATGAGCAGTTCTTC.

This chain uses TRBV3-1 (or the pseudogene TRBV3-2) with TRBJ1-3, with unresolved D. The germline gives CDR1 LGHDT, CDR2 YNNKEL (reference sequence). V gave up 3 bases and J gave up 4 bases, with 4 bases separating them. The CDR3 has 12 amino acids. The chain's CDR3 is CASSQQGNTIYF. CDR3 sequence (DNA): TGTGCCAGCAGCCAGCAGGGAAACACCATATATTTT.